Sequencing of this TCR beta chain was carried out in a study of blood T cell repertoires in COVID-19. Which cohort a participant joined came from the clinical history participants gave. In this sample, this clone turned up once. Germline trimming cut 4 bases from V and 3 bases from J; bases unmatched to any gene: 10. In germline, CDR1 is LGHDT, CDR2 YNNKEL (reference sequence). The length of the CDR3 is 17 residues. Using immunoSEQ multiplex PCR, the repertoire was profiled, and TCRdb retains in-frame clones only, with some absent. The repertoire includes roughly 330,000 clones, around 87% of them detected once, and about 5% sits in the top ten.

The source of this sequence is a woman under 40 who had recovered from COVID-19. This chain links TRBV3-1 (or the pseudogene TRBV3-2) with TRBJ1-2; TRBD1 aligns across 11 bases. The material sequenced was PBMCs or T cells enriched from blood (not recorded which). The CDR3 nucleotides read TGTGCCAGCAGCCTTGGGCGGACAGGGGGCGCGTACTATGGCTACACCTTC. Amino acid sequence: CASSLGRTGGAYYGYTF.